The 6 T cell receptor beta chains below were found in one sample sequenced in a study of cytomegalovirus exposure and HLA in healthy donors. The PCR contained 60 Vbeta and 13 Jbeta primers. Clones were read by immunoSEQ multiplex PCR, and TCRdb kept only the in-frame ones, dropping some. The sample shows some 120,000 clones, around 70% of them seen only once. The sequencing input was PBMCs. These receptors were obtained from a woman aged 40 to 49 in good health and CMV-seronegative.

The rearrangement links TRBV19 to TRBJ2-1; TRBD2 aligns across 9 bases. The CDR3 is made up of 16 amino acids. V was clipped by 5 bases and J by 7 bases; unmatched bases: 12. Germline loops: CDR1 LNHDA, CDR2 SQIVND (reference sequence). CDR3 protein: CASSPSTAGGGNEQFF. In nucleotides, the CDR3 is TGTGCCAGTAGTCCCTCTACGGCGGGAGGGGGAAATGAGCAGTTCTTC.

The chain recombines TRBV5-1 with TRBJ1-2; possibly TRBD1 for D (5 bases). Trimming took 0 bases from V and 1 from J, leaving 10 bases between them. Germline V gives CDR1 SGHRS, CDR2 YFSETQ. CDR3 length equals 15 residues. The CDR3 DNA is TGCGCCAGCAGCTTGGGATTGACAGATAACTATGGCTACACCTTC. It specifies CASSLGLTDNYGYTF.

This clone was observed many times. V gene TRBV6-5 combines with J gene TRBJ2-7, with D uncertain. Trimming left V 3 bases short and J 2 bases short, with 14 bases between. CDR1 is MNHEY and CDR2 is SVGAGI in the germline V gene. This CDR3 contains 15 residues. The chain's CDR3 is CASSYFISVPYEQYF. CDR3 DNA: TGTGCCAGCAGTTATTTCATCAGCGTTCCCTACGAGCAGTACTTC.

This clone was observed a few times. CDR3 DNA: TGTGCCAGCAAGCGGGATGCGGGCCCCACAAATGAGCAGTTCTTC. The encoded protein is CASKRDAGPTNEQFF. The chain couples TRBV2 to TRBJ2-1; 7 bases match TRBD2. J gave up 7 bases and V 7 bases, and 13 bases lay outside the gene matches. The CDR3 sequence is 15 residues long. Germline V CDR1 and CDR2: SNHLY, FYNNEI.

This clone has only a few counts. V usage is TRBV5-1 and J usage is TRBJ2-3; perhaps TRBD1 as D (5 bases). V dropped 0 bases and J dropped 4 bases, with 9 bases sitting between them. The CDR3 is 14 residues long. Germline assignment: CDR1 SGHRS and CDR2 YFSETQ. The CDR3 here is CASSLDQGPDTQYF. In DNA, the CDR3 is TGCGCCAGCAGCTTGGATCAGGGCCCAGATACGCAGTATTTT.

The V and J genes are TRBV28 and TRBJ1-5, with D unresolved. Germline V lookup: CDR1 MDHEN, CDR2 SYDVKM. CDR3 size: 13 residues. V lost 6 bases and J lost 2, with 8 bases in between. CDR3 nucleotides: TGTGCCAGCAGCTTAACAGGCAATCAGCCCCAGCATTTT. It codes for CASSLTGNQPQHF.